Detailed here is one T cell receptor (beta chain). Its antigen is unknown. This sample is part of a study of cytomegalovirus exposure and HLA in healthy donors. Trimming left V 8 bases short and J 0 bases short, with 17 bases between. The germline gives CDR1 SNHLY, CDR2 FYNNEI. CDR3 length: 15 amino acids. Amplification used 60 Vbeta primers and 13 Jbeta primers. The method was immunoSEQ multiplex PCR; TCRdb's version includes in-frame clones alone and lacks a portion of them. The sample carries 100,000 to 150,000 clones, less than 80% recorded once. Study-level findings and limits: TRBV6-2, TRBV6-3 and other indistinguishable V segments were excluded. In an earlier analysis, most TCR beta V segments were productive about 87% or about 30% of the time.

The sequence came from a young man in good health and CMV-seronegative. The chain links TRBV2 to TRBJ2-7; D is unclear. Sequences were obtained from PBMCs. CDR3 nucleotides: TGTGCCAGCCTATGGAGAGGAAAGAACTCCTACGAGCAGTACTTC. Encoded protein: CASLWRGKNSYEQYF.